This TCR beta chain was sequenced in a study of Ad26.COV2.S vaccination and SARS-CoV-2 variants. A word on this clone: The antigen is unknown.

Notes on the study in general: Spike-specific TCR breadth ran higher among vaccine recipients than placebo recipients. Similar non-spike TCR breadth was observed in recipients of vaccine and of placebo.

This CDR3 is 15 amino acids long. Unmatched junction bases numbered 7, after V lost 2 bases and J lost 5 bases. The germline gives CDR1 MNHEY, CDR2 SMNVEV (reference sequence). Treatment specified: over 15 received Ad26.COV2.S at low or high dose, single or two shots; about five received placebo; per-sample allocation not given. Sampling occurred on day 63 after the first vaccine or placebo injection. Its platform was an Ad26 vector, and its expressed antigen was Wuhan-strain SARS-CoV-2 spike. Assay: immunoSEQ multiplex PCR; the TCRdb copy retains only in-frame clones and omits some. The sample lists about 400,000 clones, 80% to 90% occurring once.

Sample: peripheral blood, taken in a trial of Ad26.COV2.S vaccine versus placebo. The receptor was isolated from a person aged 18-65 years who received the Ad26.COV2.S COVID-19 vaccine or a placebo. V gene TRBV27 combines with J gene TRBJ2-7, with TRBD1 matching over 9 bases. The CDR3 region has the DNA TGTGCCAGCAGTTTACGGACAGGGGAAAAGCACGAGCAGTACTTC. It specifies CASSLRTGEKHEQYF.